Shown below are 8 T cell receptor beta chains from a single sample sequenced in a study of OX40 agonist ivuxolimab in advanced cancers. Assay used: immunoSEQ multiplex PCR; TCRdb lists only in-frame clones, some missing. The sample includes 120,000 or so clones, roughly 89% of them seen just once. This specimen was CD4+ or CD8+ T cells sorted from blood, taken in a trial of the OX40 agonist ivuxolimab. These receptors were obtained from an adult with an advanced solid tumor such as melanoma, head and neck, liver or kidney cancer.

The rearrangement links TRBV27 to TRBJ2-7; tentative D call: TRBD1 (6 bases). V was pared by 6 bases and J by 0 bases, with 15 bases between. The CDR3 is 15 amino acids. In germline, CDR1 is MNHEY, CDR2 SMNVEV (reference sequence). The CDR3 DNA reads as TGTGCCAGCAGCACCTATGACAGGAGCTCCTACGAGCAGTACTTC. Amino acids: CASSTYDRSSYEQYF.

The chain uses TRBV6-1 and TRBJ1-6; D ambiguous. The germline V gene has CDR1 MNHNS and CDR2 SASEGT. The CDR3 sequence is 13 residues long. Trimming removed 4 bases from V and 7 bases from J, with 8 bases in between. Written as DNA, the CDR3 is TGTGCCAGCAGTGGGCAGCAGAATTCACCCCTCCACTTT. Its translation: CASSGQQNSPLHF.

The chain recombines TRBV6-6 with TRBJ1-4; 8 nucleotides match TRBD1. With 4 bases clipped from V and 10 bases from J, the junction kept 8 bases outside the gene matches. Germline CDR1 MNHNY, CDR2 SVGAGI (reference sequence). This CDR3 is 14 amino acids long. CDR3 nucleotides: TGTGCCAGCAGTTTCGGACAGGGTAGGGGAAAACTGTTTTTT. The encoded protein is CASSFGQGRGKLFF.

This clone has more than one count but fewer than ten. The chain carries TRBV19 and TRBJ2-7, with TRBD1 matching over 7 bases. Germline CDR1 is LNHDA and CDR2 is SQIVND (reference sequence). V shed 10 bases and J 6 bases; nucleotides not matched to a gene: 12. The length of the CDR3 is 13 residues. CDR3 in DNA: TGTGCCACCAGGGAGACAGGGAAATCCGAGCAGTACTTC. Its translation is CATRETGKSEQYF.

This clone was seen just once. The chain has TRBV5-1 and TRBJ2-2; 13 bases align to TRBD2. Germline V lookup: CDR1 SGHRS, CDR2 YFSETQ. This CDR3 comprises 20 residues. V was clipped by 4 bases and J by 1 base; unmatched bases: 13. The CDR3 DNA reads TGCGCCAGCAGCCCGCGACTAGCGGGAGGACAGTTTGAGAACACCGGGGAGCTGTTTTTT. Protein sequence: CASSPRLAGGQFENTGELFF. Full variable domain (rest looked up from reference TRBV5-1 and TRBJ2-2): KAGVTQTPRYLIKTRGQQVTLSCSPISGHRSVSWYQQTPGQGLQFLFEYFSETQRNKGNFPGRFSGRQFSNSRSEMNVSTLELGDSALYLCASSPRLAGGQFENTGELFFGEGSRLTVL.

V and J are TRBV9 and TRBJ1-2; no firm D call. V was cut by 0 bases and J by 0 bases, with 9 bases left in between. CDR1 is SGDLS, CDR2 YYNGEE, per germline. This CDR3 has 15 residues. CDR3 DNA sequence: TGTGCCAGCAGCGTAGGGGCGGCAGCTAACTATGGCTACACCTTC. Its protein product is CASSVGAAANYGYTF. The entire variable domain, with the rest obtained from reference TRBV9 and TRBJ1-2, is as follows: DSGVTQTPKHLITATGQRVTLRCSPRSGDLSVYWYQQSLDQGLQFLIQYYNGEERAKGNILERFSAQQFPDLHSELNLSSLELGDSALYFCASSVGAAANYGYTFGSGTRLTVV.

The V and J genes are TRBV5-1 and TRBJ2-7, with 11 positions matching TRBD2. This CDR3 is 16 amino acids long. Germline V gives CDR1 SGHRS, CDR2 YFSETQ. The V segment lost 5 bases and the J segment 2 bases; nucleotides outside the gene matches: 9. The chain's CDR3 is CASRRELTSGAYEQYF. CDR3 coding DNA: TGCGCCAGCAGGAGGGAATTGACTAGCGGGGCCTACGAGCAGTACTTC.

The V and J genes are TRBV6-4 and TRBJ2-1; D gene unclear. The V gene's germline CDR1 is MRHNA and CDR2 SNTAGT. The CDR3 is 13 amino acids. V lost 5 bases to trimming and J lost 7 bases, with 12 bases between them. The CDR3 reads CASSSSGVNEQFF. The CDR3 nucleotides are TGTGCCAGCAGTAGTTCGGGTGTGAATGAGCAGTTCTTC.